This T cell receptor beta chain was obtained from a study of cytotoxic CD8 clonotypes in ibrutinib-treated CLL. Study results and limitations: Clonality was higher at ibrutinib response and returned toward baseline at progression.

About this clone: Its antigen is as yet unknown.

Data came from immunoSEQ multiplex PCR; TCRdb stores just in-frame clones and leaves some out. Of more than 300,000 clones listed, roughly 79% are singletons. In germline, CDR1 is MDHEN, CDR2 SYDVKM. The CDR3 covers 14 residues. Between the trimmed V and J ends, which lost 5 bases and 1 base, there was a span of 11 bases. Sequenced material: PBMCs, taken before ibrutinib treatment. V and J are TRBV28 and TRBJ1-1; D gene uncertain. The receptor was derived from a human donor with chronic lymphocytic leukemia. CDR3 DNA: TGTGCCAGCAGTCGTGCGTACGGGAACACTGAAGCTTTCTTT. It yields the protein CASSRAYGNTEAFF.